These 15 T cell receptor beta chains originate from one sample sequenced in a study of T cell responses to AZD1222 COVID-19 vaccine. Sequencing used immunoSEQ multiplex PCR; TCRdb keeps in-frame clones, though not all of them. The repertoire includes about 140,000 clones, 70% to 90% of them detected once, and about 4.5% sits in the top ten. The sequencing here drew on peripheral blood, taken on day 0 of AZD1222 vaccination. The origin of the receptors is an adult in good health.

The V and J genes are TRBV7-9 and TRBJ1-2; D is perhaps TRBD1 (5 bases). V lost 1 base to trimming and J lost 8 bases, with 14 bases between them. In germline, CDR1 is SEHNR, CDR2 FQNEAQ (reference sequence). The CDR3 consists of 14 residues. The CDR3 DNA reads as TGTGCCAGCAGCTTAGGAGGCAGGGACCTCGGCTACACCTTC. It yields the protein CASSLGGRDLGYTF.

V usage is TRBV30 and J usage is TRBJ1-3; D remains unclear. Per the germline V gene, CDR1 is GTSNPN and CDR2 is SVGIG (reference sequence). The CDR3 is 14 residues long. Trimming removed 0 bases from V and 1 base from J, with 7 bases in between. In nucleotides, the CDR3 is TGTGCCTGGAGTGTATGGGTTTCTGGAAACACCATATATTTT. This codes for CAWSVWVSGNTIYF.

This chain links TRBV19 with TRBJ1-4; TRBD1 might be the D (5 bases). The CDR3 runs to 16 residues. With 6 bases removed from V and 3 bases from J, the gap between germline ends came to 17 bases. CDR1 and CDR2 from the germline V gene are LNHDA and SQIVND (reference sequence). This CDR3 reads CASSGGWLAANEKLFF. Written as DNA, the CDR3 is TGTGCCAGTAGCGGGGGATGGTTGGCGGCTAATGAAAAACTGTTTTTT.

This chain uses TRBV20-1 with TRBJ1-1, with D possibly matching TRBD1 (6 bases). CDR3 size: 11 residues. Per the germline V gene, CDR1 is DFQATT and CDR2 is SNEGSKA (reference sequence). The V end lost 7 bases, the J end lost 7 bases, and 13 bases lay between the germline ends. The CDR3 DNA reads as TGCAGTGTCGATAGGGGGGTTGAAGCTTTCTTT. Translated: CSVDRGVEAFF.

In this sample, this clone turned up once. The V and J genes are TRBV5-4 and TRBJ2-5; D is undetermined. CDR1 and CDR2 (germline): SGHNT, YYREEE (reference sequence). V was pared by 0 bases and J by 4 bases, with 10 bases between. The CDR3 sequence is 14 residues long. The CDR3 spells CASSLGSFGETQYF. The CDR3 DNA sequence: TGTGCCAGCAGCTTGGGCAGTTTCGGAGAGACCCAGTACTTC.

The rearrangement links TRBV12-5 to TRBJ1-1; the D gene is possibly TRBD1 (6 bases). Trimming removed 0 bases from V and 3 bases from J, with 14 bases in between. In germline, CDR1 is LGHNT, CDR2 FRNRAP. The CDR3 is made up of 16 amino acids. CDR3 region: CASGLVLRGIYTEAFF. The DNA of the CDR3 is TGTGCTAGTGGTTTGGTACTCAGGGGAATCTACACTGAAGCTTTCTTT.

V is TRBV12-5 and J is TRBJ1-2; no clear D gene. CDR3 size: 13 residues. Trimming took 5 bases from V and 0 from J, leaving 7 bases between them. CDR1 LGHNT and CDR2 FRNRAP come from the germline V gene. The CDR3 region has the DNA TGTGCTAGTGGTACCTACGCTAACTATGGCTACACCTTC. This translates into CASGTYANYGYTF. The variable domain in full, with the rest retrieved from reference TRBV12-5 and TRBJ1-2, is DARVTQTPRHKVTEMGQEVTMRCQPILGHNTVFWYRQTMMQGLELLAYFRNRAPLDDSGMPKDRFSAEMPDATLATLKIQPSEPRDSAVYFCASGTYANYGYTFGSGTRLTVV.

The rearrangement joins TRBV24-1 to TRBJ2-3; D is perhaps TRBD1 or TRBD2 (5 bases each). This CDR3 comprises 15 residues. Germline lookup yields CDR1 KGHDR and CDR2 SFDVKD. V was trimmed by 3 bases and J by 2 bases, leaving 11 bases between them. The CDR3 bases are TGTGCCACCAGTGATGCCGGGACCTACACAGATACGCAGTATTTT. This codes for CATSDAGTYTDTQYF.

The chain links TRBV2 to TRBJ2-7; D is ambiguous. Germline CDR1 reads SNHLY; CDR2 reads FYNNEI. The CDR3 consists of 11 residues. The ends were cut back, 2 bases at V and 6 bases at J, with 5 bases in the middle. The CDR3 region is CASSERTEQYF. CDR3 coding DNA: TGTGCCAGCAGTGAAAGGACCGAGCAGTACTTC.

The table lists this clone with a few counts. The genes are TRBV6-5 and TRBJ1-1; unclear D gene. The ends were cut back, 3 bases at V and 6 bases at J, with 5 bases in the middle. The CDR3 sequence is 11 residues long. Germline V gene lookup returns CDR1 MNHEY and CDR2 SVGAGI. The CDR3 here is CASSYRAEAFF. In nucleotides, the CDR3 is TGTGCCAGCAGTTATAGGGCTGAAGCTTTCTTT.

This clone was observed once. The chain couples TRBV18 to TRBJ1-2; no definite D call. The V gene lost 2 bases and the J gene lost 4 bases, with 11 bases spanning the gap. The CDR3 spans 14 residues. CDR1 and CDR2 from the germline V gene are KGHSH and LQKENI. The CDR3 here is CASSPGASPYGYTF. The CDR3 DNA sequence: TGTGCCAGCTCACCAGGAGCTTCCCCCTATGGCTACACCTTC.

This clone has only a few counts. J is TRBJ1-4 and V is TRBV7-8, with D hard to call. The germline V gene has CDR1 SGHVS and CDR2 FQNEAQ. This CDR3 has 16 amino acids. Trimming removed 0 bases at V and 0 bases at J, with 8 bases between. The CDR3 sequence: CASSLARGATNEKLFF. Here the CDR3 DNA reads TGTGCCAGCAGCTTAGCACGGGGTGCAACTAATGAAAAACTGTTTTTT.

The chain recombines TRBV27 with TRBJ2-7; 9 bases line up with TRBD1. The CDR3 covers 14 residues. Germline lookup yields CDR1 MNHEY and CDR2 SMNVEV (reference sequence). V lost 6 bases and J lost 5; bases outside the gene matches: 8. The CDR3 is CASREQGAGHEQYF. CDR3 coding DNA: TGTGCCAGCAGGGAACAGGGGGCAGGGCACGAGCAGTACTTC.

This chain joins TRBV5-1 and TRBJ1-2; D is possibly TRBD1 (5 bases). Germline-derived CDR1 and CDR2 are SGHRS and YFSETQ. The CDR3 contains 12 residues. The ends were cut back, 3 bases at V and 4 bases at J, with 7 bases in the middle. The CDR3 reads CASSWGSYGYTF. As DNA, the CDR3 is TGCGCCAGCAGCTGGGGGAGCTATGGCTACACCTTC.

J is TRBJ1-1 and V is TRBV19; weak D call: TRBD1 (5 bases). In germline, CDR1 is LNHDA, CDR2 SQIVND (reference sequence). V was cut by 5 bases and J by 9 bases, with 13 bases left in between. The CDR3 spans 12 residues. The chain's CDR3 is CASSVRQNKAFF. The CDR3 coding sequence is TGTGCCAGTAGTGTCAGACAGAATAAAGCTTTCTTT.